This TCR beta chain was identified in a study of breast tumors, draining lymph nodes, adjacent tissues. Study-wide points: Tumors had less TCR diversity than lymph nodes, more than nontumor tissue.

Comment on this clonotype: The antigen remains unidentified.

Trimming took off 6 bases at V and 0 bases at J, with 19 bases between the two ends. The CDR3 covers 17 residues. TCRdb recomputed calls from the multiplex PCR reads with MiXCR, one row per CDR3 protein. This sample yields tens of thousands of distinct CDR3 sequences, of which approximately 28% are seen a single time; 8.1% belongs to the top ten. The lymph nodes were axillary draining lymph nodes from breast cancer patients. The rearrangement joins TRBV12-3 or TRBV12-4 to TRBJ2-3; D possibly corresponds to TRBD1 (6 bases). The material sequenced was axillary lymph node tissue. The sequence came from a female donor with breast cancer. Some clones in this sample may be carry-over from other donors' samples. CDR3 residues: CASRFPTRTASTDTQYF. The CDR3, as DNA: TGTGCCAGCAGGTTCCCAACGAGGACAGCTAGCACAGATACGCAGTATTTT.